Below are 26 T cell receptor beta chains sequenced from a single sample in a study of blood T cell repertoires in COVID-19. Some clones are missing from TCRdb's copy, which holds only in-frame ones; the method was immunoSEQ multiplex PCR. This table has about 200,000 clones, 89% appearing once. Sequences were obtained from peripheral blood. All receptors come from a man in his sixties who had recovered from COVID-19.

The chain employs TRBV11-2 and TRBJ2-2, with a possible D match to TRBD2 (5 bases). The V end lost 3 bases, the J end lost 5 bases, and 7 bases lay between the germline ends. Germline-derived CDR1 and CDR2 are SGHAT and FQNNGV. The CDR3 loop spans 13 amino acids. The CDR3 reads CASSLGGTGELFF. CDR3 DNA: TGTGCCAGCAGCTTGGGCGGGACCGGGGAGCTGTTTTTT.

The gene calls are TRBV4-1 and TRBJ1-6; 7 nucleotides line up with TRBD1. The V gene's germline CDR1 is MGHRA and CDR2 YSYEKL. Losses at the gene ends were 0 bases for V and 10 bases for J; bases not matched to a gene: 6. This CDR3 spans 15 amino acids. CDR3 residues: CASSQDRGPGSPLHF. CDR3 DNA: TGCGCCAGCAGCCAAGATAGGGGGCCGGGATCACCCCTCCACTTT.

Concerning this clone itself: The identical CDR3 is also encoded by other nucleotide sequences in the sample. The chain employs TRBV5-1 and TRBJ1-2; 11 bases are a match to TRBD1. Trimming took 4 bases from V and 6 from J; bases not matched to a gene: 2. The CDR3 is made up of 13 amino acids. Germline CDR1 reads SGHRS; CDR2 reads YFSETQ. CDR3 nucleotides: TGCGCCAGCAGCAGGGGACAGGGGGATGGCTACACCTTC. Protein: CASSRGQGDGYTF. The variable domain in full, completed from reference TRBV5-1 and TRBJ1-2, reads KAGVTQTPRYLIKTRGQQVTLSCSPISGHRSVSWYQQTPGQGLQFLFEYFSETQRNKGNFPGRFSGRQFSNSRSEMNVSTLELGDSALYLCASSRGQGDGYTFGSGTRLTVV.

The chain carries TRBV13 and TRBJ1-2; D call uncertain. The germline V gene encodes CDR1 PRHDT and CDR2 FYEKMQ (reference sequence). The CDR3 is 14 amino acids. Deletions cut 2 bases from V and 2 bases from J, with 9 bases between. The CDR3 protein is CASSLWAENYGYTF. CDR3 nucleotide sequence: TGTGCCAGCAGCTTATGGGCAGAAAACTATGGCTACACCTTC.

The chain couples TRBV4-3 to TRBJ2-4, with 7 nucleotides matching TRBD2. The length of the CDR3 is 16 residues. CDR1 LGHNA and CDR2 YSLEER come from the germline V gene. V was pared by 0 bases and J by 9 bases, with 11 bases of the junction left unmatched. CDR3 amino acids: CASSQDGGGGGGIQYF. CDR3 bases: TGCGCCAGCAGCCAAGATGGAGGCGGGGGTGGCGGCATTCAGTACTTC.

The chain carries TRBV7-2 and TRBJ2-6; D ambiguous. CDR1 is SGHTA, CDR2 FQGNSA, per germline. V was cut by 5 bases and J by 2 bases, with 10 bases left in between. The CDR3 spans 15 residues. The CDR3 bases are TGTGCCAGCAGCCCACTCTTGGCTGGGGCCAACGTCCTGACTTTC. Protein: CASSPLLAGANVLTF.

This clone was seen a few times. As DNA, the CDR3 is TGTGCCAGCAGCCAAGTCAACAGGGGGAACACTGAAGCTTTCTTT. It translates to CASSQVNRGNTEAFF. The chain joins TRBV3-1 (or the pseudogene TRBV3-2) to TRBJ1-1, with TRBD1 identical over 7 bases. Germline CDR1 LGHDT, CDR2 YNNKEL (reference sequence). The V segment lost 1 base and the J segment 1 base; nucleotides outside the gene matches: 3. This CDR3 has 15 amino acids.

This chain uses TRBV15 with TRBJ1-2; the D gene is possibly TRBD1 (5 bases). Trimming took off 4 bases at V and 7 bases at J, with 16 bases between the two ends. Germline CDR1 reads LNHNV; CDR2 reads YYDKDF (reference sequence). CDR3 size: 14 residues. CDR3 DNA: TGTGCCACCAGCACCTCAGACAGCCAGGGTGGCTACACCTTC. This encodes CATSTSDSQGGYTF.

The chain carries TRBV18 and TRBJ2-7; 14 nucleotides line up with TRBD2. V gave up 6 bases and J gave up 0 bases; unmatched junction bases: 7. The CDR3 consists of 17 residues. CDR1 is KGHSH and CDR2 is LQKENI in the germline V gene. The CDR3 sequence is CASSGLAGALSSYEQYF. The CDR3 DNA reads as TGTGCCAGCTCGGGACTAGCGGGGGCCTTAAGCTCCTACGAGCAGTACTTC.

CDR3 loop: CASSLDRFRGGSYNEQFF. The CDR3 DNA reads as TGTGCCAGCAGTCTTGACAGATTTCGTGGTGGCTCCTACAATGAGCAGTTCTTC. The chain carries TRBV6-6 and TRBJ2-1, with a tentative D call TRBD1 (5 bases). The length of the CDR3 is 18 residues. Trimming removed 5 bases from V and 0 bases from J, with 20 bases in between. Germline CDR1 reads MNHNY; CDR2 reads SVGAGI (reference sequence).

The V gene is TRBV5-6, the J gene TRBJ1-1; D is perhaps TRBD1 (5 bases). Trimming took 4 bases from V and 1 from J, leaving 8 bases between them. The CDR3 is 13 amino acids. Germline CDR1 SGHDT, CDR2 YYEEEE. Written as DNA, the CDR3 is TGTGCCAGCAGCAATACAGGGAACACTGAAGCTTTCTTT. It yields the protein CASSNTGNTEAFF.

The rearrangement uses TRBV24-1 and TRBJ2-1; 7 positions agree with TRBD1. The CDR3 consists of 15 residues. Unmatched junction bases numbered 8, after V lost 5 bases and J lost 5 bases. Germline loops: CDR1 KGHDR, CDR2 SFDVKD. For the CDR3, the DNA is TGTGCCACCAGTGGTCGACAGGGAAGTGACAATGAGCAGTTCTTC. This sequence encodes CATSGRQGSDNEQFF.

There are a few counts of this clone. V and J are TRBV11-2 and TRBJ1-1; 9 positions match TRBD1. V lost 4 bases and J lost 7; bases outside the gene matches: 4. The CDR3 covers 13 residues. The germline gives CDR1 SGHAT, CDR2 FQNNGV. The CDR3 loop reads CASSYDRGDEAFF. The DNA of the CDR3 is TGTGCCAGCAGCTACGACAGGGGGGATGAAGCTTTCTTT.

The chain recombines TRBV6-4 with TRBJ2-7; D unresolved. Germline CDR1 is MRHNA and CDR2 is SNTAGT. This CDR3 region has 9 residues. V lost 10 bases, J lost 5 bases, and 6 bases lay in between. CDR3 region: CATLHEQYF. The DNA of the CDR3 is TGTGCCACCCTTCACGAGCAGTACTTC.

The chain recombines TRBV28 with TRBJ1-3; D gene ambiguous. CDR3 size: 15 residues. Trimming stripped 7 bases from V and 2 bases from J, with 15 bases between. Looked up from germline, CDR1 is MDHEN and CDR2 is SYDVKM. Written as DNA, the CDR3 is TGTGCCAGCATCGGCGGACTTAGGACTGGAAACACCATATATTTT. Protein: CASIGGLRTGNTIYF.

The rearrangement links TRBV4-2 to TRBJ2-7; D gene ambiguous. The CDR3 extends over 14 amino acids. Trimming cost V 1 base and J 1 base, with 8 bases left between them. Germline V gene sequence: CDR1 LGHNA, CDR2 YNFKEQ. The chain's CDR3 is CASSQGRGSYEQYF. CDR3 DNA sequence: TGTGCCAGCAGCCAAGGGAGAGGATCCTACGAGCAGTACTTC.

This chain connects TRBV28 to TRBJ1-2, with TRBD1 matching over 8 bases. Germline CDR1 and CDR2: MDHEN and SYDVKM. The CDR3 extends over 13 amino acids. Unmatched junction bases numbered 4, after V lost 6 bases and J lost 4 bases. The CDR3 sequence: CASRDRDGYGYTF. The CDR3 DNA sequence: TGTGCCAGCAGGGACAGGGATGGCTATGGCTACACCTTC.

The chain employs TRBV9 and TRBJ2-1, with 7 bases aligning to TRBD2. Germline loops: CDR1 SGDLS, CDR2 YYNGEE. J gave up 1 base and V 1 base, and 2 bases lay outside the gene matches. This CDR3 is built from 15 residues. The DNA for the CDR3 is TGTGCCAGCAGCGTAATCGGGGGGTCCTACAATGAGCAGTTCTTC. The encoded protein is CASSVIGGSYNEQFF. Drawing the rest from reference TRBV9 and TRBJ2-1, the complete variable domain is DSGVTQTPKHLITATGQRVTLRCSPRSGDLSVYWYQQSLDQGLQFLIQYYNGEERAKGNILERFSAQQFPDLHSELNLSSLELGDSALYFCASSVIGGSYNEQFFGPGTRLTVL.

The V call is TRBV18, the J call TRBJ2-7; 7 nucleotides align to TRBD2. V shed 3 bases, J shed 3 bases, and the junction held 5 bases outside the gene matches. CDR3 length: 14 amino acids. Germline V gene lookup returns CDR1 KGHSH and CDR2 LQKENI. DNA of the CDR3: TGTGCCAGCTCACCGGGGGGGGTGAACTACGAGCAGTACTTC. Encoded protein: CASSPGGVNYEQYF.

V gene TRBV3-1 (or the pseudogene TRBV3-2) combines with J gene TRBJ1-2, with a possible D match to TRBD1 (5 bases). Trimming took off 6 bases at V and 4 bases at J, with 15 bases between the two ends. Germline CDR1 reads LGHDT; CDR2 reads YNNKEL (reference sequence). This CDR3 is built from 14 residues. The CDR3: CASRPGGGVYGYTF. The CDR3, as DNA: TGTGCCAGCAGACCCGGGGGGGGTGTCTATGGCTACACCTTC.

This clone was seen once. The chain links TRBV9 to TRBJ2-1; weak D call: TRBD2 (6 bases). Trimming left V 0 bases short and J 10 bases short, with 14 bases between. This CDR3 region has 14 residues. In germline, CDR1 is SGDLS, CDR2 YYNGEE. In DNA form, the CDR3 reads TGTGCCAGCAGCGTAGGTATCGGGACTGGCGAGCAGTTCTTC. Encoded protein: CASSVGIGTGEQFF.

This clone was picked up one time. This chain uses TRBV4-3 with TRBJ2-7; 14 bases align to TRBD2. The CDR3 has 17 residues. With 2 bases clipped from V and 9 bases from J, the junction kept 12 bases outside the gene matches. In germline, CDR1 is LGHNA, CDR2 YSLEER. CDR3 DNA: TGCGCCAGCAGCCAATTTGAACCGGGACTAGCGGGAGAAGTGCAGTACTTC. Protein sequence: CASSQFEPGLAGEVQYF.

The V call is TRBV11-3, the J call TRBJ2-1, with TRBD2 identical over 13 bases. Losses at the gene ends were 2 bases for V and 9 bases for J; bases not matched to a gene: 7. The CDR3 spans 16 residues. Germline CDR1 and CDR2: SGHNT and YENEEA. CDR3 sequence: CASSLTSGRAGGEQFF. CDR3 in DNA: TGTGCCAGCAGCTTAACTAGCGGGAGGGCCGGGGGTGAGCAGTTCTTC. Full variable domain (missing parts from reference TRBV11-3 and TRBJ2-1): EAGVVQSPRYKIIEKKQPVAFWCNPISGHNTLYWYLQNLGQGPELLIRYENEEAVDDSQLPKDRFSAERLKGVDSTLKIQPAELGDSAVYLCASSLTSGRAGGEQFFGPGTRLTVL.

The rearrangement links TRBV11-2 to TRBJ2-3; a possible D gene is TRBD2 (6 bases). Deletions cut 1 base from V and 0 bases from J, with 8 bases between. This CDR3 is 15 amino acids long. In germline, CDR1 is SGHAT, CDR2 FQNNGV. The CDR3 is CASSLGGTSTDTQYF. The CDR3 coding sequence is TGTGCCAGCAGCTTAGGGGGGACTAGCACAGATACGCAGTATTTT. Full variable domain (remainder filled in from reference TRBV11-2 and TRBJ2-3): EAGVAQSPRYKIIEKRQSVAFWCNPISGHATLYWYQQILGQGPKLLIQFQNNGVVDDSQLPKDRFSAERLKGVDSTLKIQPAKLEDSAVYLCASSLGGTSTDTQYFGPGTRLTVL.

This clone was detected only once. The genes are TRBV2 and TRBJ1-1; possibly TRBD1 for D (6 bases). Germline loops: CDR1 SNHLY, CDR2 FYNNEI. V lost 4 bases to trimming and J lost 5 bases, with 14 bases between them. The CDR3 totals 14 residues. The CDR3: CASSVEQGRTEAFF. CDR3 nucleotides: TGTGCCAGCAGTGTTGAACAGGGTAGGACTGAAGCTTTCTTT.

The genes are TRBV6-5 and TRBJ2-2; 8 bases match TRBD1. The CDR3 runs to 15 residues. Germline trimming cut 2 bases from V and 4 bases from J; bases unmatched to any gene: 3. Germline CDR1 and CDR2: MNHEY and SVGAGI. In nucleotides, the CDR3 is TGTGCCAGCAGTTACACCGACAGGGGCACCGGGGAGCTGTTTTTT. It codes for CASSYTDRGTGELFF.